This is a list of T cell receptor beta chains from one sample in a study of graft-versus-host responses after intestinal transplantation. Sequencing used immunoSEQ multiplex PCR; TCRdb keeps in-frame clones, though not all of them. The sample holds under 85,000 clones; approximately 94% are singletons and the top ten take about 0.56%. Antigen specificity for these receptors is unknown. Sequencing used unstimulated CD8+ T cells sorted from spleen or lymph node cells, obtained before intestinal transplant. The origin of the receptors is a human donor who received an intestinal transplant. The CDR3 runs from the conserved cysteine through the conserved F or W. The D gene is left open where the match is weak. Only some rows state a clone size, as once, few, many or a class for expanded clones.

v_gene: TRBV6-5; d_gene: NA; j_gene: TRBJ2-7; abundance: NA; CDR3nt: TGTGCCAGCAGTACATCAGTGGGTTCACTGAGCGAGCAGTACTTC; CDR3aa: CASSTSVGSLSEQYF
v_gene: TRBV6-5; d_gene: NA; j_gene: TRBJ1-5; abundance: NA; CDR3nt: TGTGCCAGCAGTCGGACAGAGACTAGCAATCAGCCCCAGCATTTT; CDR3aa: CASSRTETSNQPQHF
v_gene: TRBV6-5; d_gene: TRBD2; j_gene: TRBJ2-1; abundance: NA; CDR3nt: TGTGCCAGCAGTTACTCGGGGACTAGCGGGACCAATGAGCAGTTCTTC; CDR3aa: CASSYSGTSGTNEQFF
v_gene: TRBV27; d_gene: NA; j_gene: TRBJ2-1; abundance: NA; CDR3nt: TGTGCCAGCAGTCTCCCTCAGGGGATTCAGTTCTTC; CDR3aa: CASSLPQGIQFF
v_gene: TRBV19; d_gene: NA; j_gene: TRBJ1-5; abundance: NA; CDR3nt: TGTGCCAGTAGTATTCGGGACACCAATCAGCCCCAGCATTTT; CDR3aa: CASSIRDTNQPQHF
v_gene: TRBV30; d_gene: TRBD2; j_gene: TRBJ2-1; abundance: NA; CDR3nt: TGTGCCTGGAGTGCCCCTAGCGGCGGCTCCTACAATGAGCAGTTCTTC; CDR3aa: CAWSAPSGGSYNEQFF
v_gene: TRBV4-2; d_gene: TRBD2; j_gene: TRBJ2-1; abundance: NA; CDR3nt: TGTGCCAGCAGCCCCGGACTAGCGGCCTACAATGAGCAGTTCTTC; CDR3aa: CASSPGLAAYNEQFF
v_gene: TRBV27; d_gene: TRBD1; j_gene: TRBJ2-1; abundance: NA; CDR3nt: TGTGCCAGCGGGGACAGGGCGGACAATGAGCAGTTCTTC; CDR3aa: CASGDRADNEQFF
v_gene: TRBV5-6; d_gene: TRBD1; j_gene: TRBJ2-2; abundance: NA; CDR3nt: TGTGCCAGCAGCTTCCTACAGGGGCCCCGGTATATAGCCGGGGAGCTGTTTTTT; CDR3aa: CASSFLQGPRYIAGELFF
v_gene: TRBV29-1; d_gene: TRBD1; j_gene: TRBJ2-7; abundance: NA; CDR3nt: TGCAGCGTTGAAGGAGACAGGGTCGTCGAGCAGTACTTC; CDR3aa: CSVEGDRVVEQYF
v_gene: TRBV4-1; d_gene: TRBD2; j_gene: TRBJ2-1; abundance: NA; CDR3nt: TGCGCCAGCAGTCGACGATCTAAGCTAGCGGGATTAGGTACCTACAATGAGCAGTTCTTC; CDR3aa: CASSRRSKLAGLGTYNEQFF
v_gene: TRBV6-5; d_gene: NA; j_gene: TRBJ2-1; abundance: NA; CDR3nt: TGTGCCAGCAGTTACTCGCCTGCCGGGTACAATGAGCAGTTCTTC; CDR3aa: CASSYSPAGYNEQFF
v_gene: TRBV11-2; d_gene: NA; j_gene: TRBJ2-1; abundance: NA; CDR3nt: TGTGCCAGCATATTCGGTGCGGGGGCCGACAATGAGCAGTTCTTC; CDR3aa: CASIFGAGADNEQFF
v_gene: TRBV29-1; d_gene: TRBD1; j_gene: TRBJ1-4; abundance: once; CDR3nt: TGCAGCGTTCTAGGGGGCCTCAGTGAAAAACTGTTTTTT; CDR3aa: CSVLGGLSEKLFF
v_gene: TRBV28; d_gene: TRBD1; j_gene: TRBJ1-2; abundance: NA; CDR3nt: TGTGCCAGCAGTCAGGACAGGGGTGACTATGGCTACACCTTC; CDR3aa: CASSQDRGDYGYTF
v_gene: TRBV28; d_gene: NA; j_gene: TRBJ2-5; abundance: once; CDR3nt: TGTGCCAGCAGCGACTTGACGGCTATTTTAGTAGAGGAGACCCAGTACTTC; CDR3aa: CASSDLTAILVEETQYF
v_gene: TRBV11-1; d_gene: NA; j_gene: TRBJ1-3; abundance: once; CDR3nt: TGTGCCAGCAGTCCAAGGAACCTGGACAGTTACTCTGGAAACACCATATATTTT; CDR3aa: CASSPRNLDSYSGNTIYF
v_gene: TRBV27; d_gene: NA; j_gene: TRBJ2-1; abundance: NA; CDR3nt: TGTGCCAGCAGCTGGGGAGGATCTGGGAATGAGCAGTTCTTC; CDR3aa: CASSWGGSGNEQFF
v_gene: TRBV13; d_gene: NA; j_gene: TRBJ1-4; abundance: NA; CDR3nt: TGTGCCAGCAGCCCCAGTTTGGAATCAACTAATGAAAAACTGTTTTTT; CDR3aa: CASSPSLESTNEKLFF
v_gene: TRBV6-5; d_gene: NA; j_gene: TRBJ1-6; abundance: NA; CDR3nt: TGTGCCAGCAGTTACGGGGAGGGTAATTCACCCCTCCACTTT; CDR3aa: CASSYGEGNSPLHF
v_gene: TRBV19; d_gene: NA; j_gene: TRBJ1-6; abundance: NA; CDR3nt: TGTGCCAGTAAATCCGGGGGTTCACCCCTCCACTTT; CDR3aa: CASKSGGSPLHF
v_gene: TRBV7-8; d_gene: TRBD2; j_gene: TRBJ2-5; abundance: NA; CDR3nt: TGTGCCAGCAGCCTCGGACTAGCGGGAACGGAAGAGACCCAGTACTTC; CDR3aa: CASSLGLAGTEETQYF
v_gene: TRBV18; d_gene: TRBD2; j_gene: TRBJ2-2; abundance: NA; CDR3nt: TGTGCCAGCTCACCACCGGGGAGGGCCCTTAACACCGGGGAGCTGTTTTTT; CDR3aa: CASSPPGRALNTGELFF